This TCR beta chain was identified during a study of blood T cell repertoires in COVID-19. At the level of the study: The United States, Italy and Spain provided the acute and convalescent COVID-19 samples.

Germline V CDR1 and CDR2: MNHEY, SMNVEV (reference sequence). The CDR3 covers 15 residues. Between the trimmed V and J ends, which lost 2 bases and 9 bases, there was a span of 16 bases. Using immunoSEQ multiplex PCR, the repertoire was profiled, and TCRdb retains in-frame clones only, with some absent. The table has 310,000 or so clones, 89% seen once; the top ten hold under 6.5%. The V gene is TRBV27, the J gene TRBJ2-2, with a weak D call TRBD2 (7 bases). Sequencing was done on a sample of peripheral blood. The sequence came from a man between 18 and 29 years old who had recovered from COVID-19. CDR3 DNA sequence: TGTGCCAGCAGTTTAAGCGGAGGGGGGGACCGGGAGCTGTTTTTT. Translating gives CASSLSGGGDRELFF.